These 14 T cell receptor beta chains were sequenced from one sample in a study of blood T cell repertoires in COVID-19. Clones were sequenced by immunoSEQ multiplex PCR, and TCRdb holds only the in-frame ones, with some missing. The sample carries around 370,000 clones, about 90% recorded once. The sequencing sample was made of peripheral blood. The receptors were gathered from a woman in her late teens or twenties who had recovered from COVID-19.

The chain employs TRBV7-9 and TRBJ1-1; 11 bases are a match to TRBD1. This CDR3 region has 19 residues. The ends lost 0 bases at V and 2 bases at J; junction bases unmatched: 11. CDR1 and CDR2 from the germline V gene are SEHNR and FQNEAQ (reference sequence). CDR3 protein: CASSLAVLWTGGGNTEAFF. The CDR3 nucleotides read TGTGCCAGCAGCTTAGCGGTACTCTGGACAGGGGGCGGAAACACTGAAGCTTTCTTT.

The chain has TRBV30 and TRBJ1-2, with D possibly matching TRBD1 (5 bases). Per the germline V gene, CDR1 is GTSNPN and CDR2 is SVGIG (reference sequence). This CDR3 comprises 13 residues. The germline V and J ends were trimmed by 3 bases and 6 bases, with 14 bases remaining between them. The CDR3 loop is CAWRDKGRNGYTF. CDR3 sequence (DNA): TGTGCCTGGAGGGACAAAGGGCGAAATGGCTACACCTTC.

The V call is TRBV12-3 or TRBV12-4, the J call TRBJ1-1; possibly TRBD1 for D (5 bases). With 6 bases removed from V and 1 base from J, the gap between germline ends came to 6 bases. The CDR3 consists of 12 residues. The CDR3 loop reads CASSQGNTEAFF. CDR3 coding DNA: TGTGCCAGCAGCCAGGGGAACACTGAAGCTTTCTTT.

This chain joins TRBV7-8 and TRBJ2-4; 9 bases fit TRBD2. The germline gives CDR1 SGHVS, CDR2 FQNEAQ. Germline trimming cut 5 bases from V and 3 bases from J; bases unmatched to any gene: 8. The CDR3 is made up of 16 amino acids. For the CDR3, the DNA is TGTGCCAGCAGCGCCGGGGCGCGGGAGGGCAAAAACATTCAGTACTTC. It yields the protein CASSAGAREGKNIQYF.

The chain uses TRBV5-5 and TRBJ2-1; 10 nucleotides line up with TRBD2. The CDR3 consists of 16 residues. V lost 2 bases to trimming and J lost 3 bases; unmatched junction nucleotides: 5. The V gene's germline CDR1 is SGHKS and CDR2 YYEKEE (reference sequence). CDR3 amino acids: CASSLGLAGDYNEQFF. CDR3 bases: TGTGCCAGCAGCTTAGGGCTAGCGGGAGACTACAATGAGCAGTTCTTC. Together with reference TRBV5-5 and TRBJ2-1, the CDR3 gives the full variable domain: DAGVTQSPTHLIKTRGQQVTLRCSPISGHKSVSWYQQVLGQGPQFIFQYYEKEERGRGNFPDRFSARQFPNYSSELNVNALLLGDSALYLCASSLGLAGDYNEQFFGPGTRLTVL.

The rearrangement uses TRBV18 and TRBJ2-1; the D gene is possibly TRBD2 (5 bases). The CDR3 loop spans 16 amino acids. Trimming stripped 2 bases from V and 8 bases from J, with 19 bases between. Germline assignment: CDR1 KGHSH and CDR2 LQKENI. The CDR3 bases are TGTGCCAGCTCACCATATACGGGATGGAGCAATGATGAGCAGTTCTTC. It is translated as CASSPYTGWSNDEQFF.

The chain combines TRBV19 with TRBJ2-2, with 16 bases identical to TRBD2. Per the germline V gene, CDR1 is LNHDA and CDR2 is SQIVND (reference sequence). With V trimmed by 5 bases and J by 2 bases, 11 bases remained unmatched. CDR3 length equals 20 residues. The CDR3 DNA sequence: TGTGCCAGTAGTCCACCAATGGGACTAGCGGGAGGGCCCAACACCGGGGAGCTGTTTTTT. Translating gives CASSPPMGLAGGPNTGELFF.

The rearrangement joins TRBV15 to TRBJ1-1; D gene ambiguous. V dropped 0 bases and J dropped 7 bases, with 12 bases sitting between them. Germline V gene data show CDR1 as LNHNV and CDR2 as YYDKDF (reference sequence). The CDR3 is 14 residues long. CDR3 sequence reads: CATSRDREGGEAFF. In DNA, the CDR3 is TGTGCCACCAGCAGAGATCGGGAGGGTGGTGAAGCTTTCTTT.

The chain uses TRBV9 and TRBJ2-1; D might be TRBD2 (5 bases). Trimming stripped 7 bases from V and 7 bases from J, with 21 bases between. The germline gives CDR1 SGDLS, CDR2 YYNGEE. This CDR3 comprises 15 residues. The CDR3 loop is CASGKDNRGSNEQFF. The CDR3 DNA sequence: TGTGCCAGCGGCAAGGATAACCGAGGGAGTAATGAGCAGTTCTTC.

This clone was picked up one time. V gene TRBV27 combines with J gene TRBJ1-2, with D tentatively TRBD1 (6 bases). The length of the CDR3 is 14 residues. CDR1 and CDR2 from the germline V gene are MNHEY and SMNVEV (reference sequence). V lost 5 bases and J lost 4, with 14 bases in between. CDR3 in amino acids: CASSPRTASYGYTF. The CDR3 DNA reads as TGTGCCAGCAGTCCCCGGACAGCGTCCTATGGCTACACCTTC.

Here the CDR3 DNA reads TGTGCCAGCAGCTTGATATTTCCAGGGACAGATACGCAGTATTTT. Protein product: CASSLIFPGTDTQYF. The chain has TRBV5-6 and TRBJ2-3; maybe TRBD1 (5 bases). The CDR3 totals 15 residues. V lost 1 base to trimming and J lost 3 bases, with 12 bases between them. CDR1 and CDR2 (germline): SGHDT, YYEEEE.

In this sample, this clone turned up once. The rearrangement uses TRBV6-2 or TRBV6-3 and TRBJ1-2; D unresolved. The CDR3 contains 14 residues. Germline CDR1 reads MNHEY; CDR2 reads SVGEGT. V lost 3 bases to trimming and J lost 4 bases, with 12 bases between them. The CDR3 region is CASSYSGAPYGYTF. CDR3 DNA sequence: TGTGCCAGCAGTTATTCTGGAGCGCCCTATGGCTACACCTTC.

In this sample, this clone turned up once. The chain is built from TRBV9 and TRBJ2-1, with TRBD2 matching over 8 bases. The germline CDR1 and CDR2 sequences are SGDLS and YYNGEE. This CDR3 region has 15 residues. With V trimmed by 4 bases and J by 10 bases, 13 bases remained unmatched. CDR3 protein: CASSLGGLAGQEQFF. CDR3 nucleotides: TGTGCCAGCAGCCTGGGGGGTTTAGCGGGACAAGAGCAGTTCTTC.

As DNA, the CDR3 is TGTGCCAGCAGCGTAGTAGGAACAGGGCCTGAAGCTTTCTTT. Its translation is CASSVVGTGPEAFF. The chain couples TRBV9 to TRBJ1-1; perhaps TRBD1 as D (6 bases). Germline V gene lookup returns CDR1 SGDLS and CDR2 YYNGEE. This CDR3 region has 14 residues. Between the trimmed V and J ends, which lost 0 bases and 6 bases, there was a span of 12 bases.